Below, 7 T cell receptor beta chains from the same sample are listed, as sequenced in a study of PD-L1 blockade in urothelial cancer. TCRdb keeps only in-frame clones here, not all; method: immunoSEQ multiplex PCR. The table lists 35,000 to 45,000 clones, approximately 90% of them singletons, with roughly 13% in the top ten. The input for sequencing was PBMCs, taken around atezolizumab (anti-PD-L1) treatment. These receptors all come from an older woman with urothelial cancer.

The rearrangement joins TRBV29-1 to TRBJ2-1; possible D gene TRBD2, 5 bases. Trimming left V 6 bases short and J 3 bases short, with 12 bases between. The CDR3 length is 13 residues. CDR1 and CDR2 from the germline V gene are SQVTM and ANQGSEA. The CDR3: CSVNGNGYNEQFF. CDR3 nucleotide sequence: TGCAGCGTAAACGGGAATGGCTACAATGAGCAGTTCTTC.

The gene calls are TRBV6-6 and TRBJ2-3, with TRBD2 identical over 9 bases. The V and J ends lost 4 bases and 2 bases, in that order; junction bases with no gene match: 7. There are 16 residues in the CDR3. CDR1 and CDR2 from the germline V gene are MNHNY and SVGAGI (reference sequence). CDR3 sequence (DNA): TGTGCCAGCAGTTCCTTTGCGGGAGGGTTCACAGATACGCAGTATTTT. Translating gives CASSSFAGGFTDTQYF.

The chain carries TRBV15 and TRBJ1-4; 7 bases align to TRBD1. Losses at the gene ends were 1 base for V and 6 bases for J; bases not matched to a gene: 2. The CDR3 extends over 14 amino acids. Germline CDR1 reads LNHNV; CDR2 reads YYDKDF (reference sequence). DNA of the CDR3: TGTGCCACCAGCAGAGGGCAGGGGGATGAAAAACTGTTTTTT. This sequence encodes CATSRGQGDEKLFF.

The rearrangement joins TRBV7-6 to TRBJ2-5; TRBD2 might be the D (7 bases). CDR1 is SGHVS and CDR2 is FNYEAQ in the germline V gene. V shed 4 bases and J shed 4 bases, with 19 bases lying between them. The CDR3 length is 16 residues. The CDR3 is CASSSWGGQGAETQYF. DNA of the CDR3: TGTGCCAGCAGCTCCTGGGGGGGGCAGGGAGCAGAGACCCAGTACTTC.

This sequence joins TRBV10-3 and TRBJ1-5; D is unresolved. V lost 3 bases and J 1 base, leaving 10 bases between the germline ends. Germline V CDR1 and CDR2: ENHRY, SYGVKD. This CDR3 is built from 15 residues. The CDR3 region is CAISDPGGSNQPQHF. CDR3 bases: TGTGCCATCAGTGACCCCGGCGGGAGCAATCAGCCCCAGCATTTT.

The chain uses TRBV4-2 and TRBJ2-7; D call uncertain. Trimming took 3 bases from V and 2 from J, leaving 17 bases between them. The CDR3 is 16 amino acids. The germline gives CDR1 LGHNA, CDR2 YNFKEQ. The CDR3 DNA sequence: TGTGCCAGCAGCCATGCCCCCCCCGAGAAACCCTACGAGCAGTACTTC. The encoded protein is CASSHAPPEKPYEQYF.

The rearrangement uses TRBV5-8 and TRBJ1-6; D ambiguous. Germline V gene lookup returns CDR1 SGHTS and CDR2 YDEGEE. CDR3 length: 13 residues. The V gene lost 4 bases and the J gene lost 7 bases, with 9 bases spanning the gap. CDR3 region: CASSITENSPLHF. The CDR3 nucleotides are TGTGCCAGCAGCATTACAGAAAATTCACCCCTCCACTTT.